The 18 T cell receptor beta chains given below trace back to one sample, sequenced in a study of blood T cell repertoires in COVID-19 (dated by TCRdb to 2020 to 2021). The library was prepared using the immunoSEQ multiplex PCR assay. TCRdb stores this immuneACCESS table with in-frame sequences only. Part of the clones is absent; in the studies checked, under half of the shortfall reflects unresolved V genes, and no reason is known for the rest. The sample profile shows some 200,000 clones; around 80% of them were found once. Of the sample, about 1.5% falls within the top ten clones. Sequencing was performed on peripheral blood. The receptors shown here come from a woman aged 40 to 50 who had recovered from COVID-19.

The chain joins TRBV19 to TRBJ2-1; 7 positions agree with TRBD2. Germline loops: CDR1 LNHDA, CDR2 SQIVND (reference sequence). This CDR3 spans 15 amino acids. Trimming cost V 6 bases and J 0 bases; bases outside gene matches: 5. CDR3 nucleotides: TGTGCCAGTAGCGCCTCGGGGGGCTCCTACAATGAGCAGTTCTTC. As protein: CASSASGGSYNEQFF.

The chain combines TRBV15 with TRBJ1-1; TRBD1 might be the D (5 bases). Trimming shortened V by 5 bases and J by 1 base, and 11 bases separated the two germline ends. Looked up from germline, CDR1 is LNHNV and CDR2 is YYDKDF (reference sequence). The CDR3 is 14 residues long. Written as DNA, the CDR3 is TGTGCCACCAGCTCGGGGCGGGAGAACACTGAAGCTTTCTTT. Translating it yields CATSSGRENTEAFF.

The rearrangement joins TRBV6-1 to TRBJ1-6; 7 nucleotides agree with TRBD1. CDR1 is MNHNS, CDR2 SASEGT, per germline. V lost 0 bases and J lost 8; bases outside the gene matches: 1. CDR3 length: 14 amino acids. Written as DNA, the CDR3 is TGTGCCAGCAGTGAAGCTCAGGGGGATTCACCCCTCCACTTT. Amino acid sequence: CASSEAQGDSPLHF.

J is TRBJ2-1 and V is TRBV28, with 12 bases that match TRBD2. CDR1 and CDR2 from the germline V gene are MDHEN and SYDVKM. J gave up 6 bases and V 4 bases, and 4 bases lay outside the gene matches. The CDR3 totals 15 residues. The CDR3 coding sequence is TGTGCCAGCAGTTCACCTAGCGGGGGGGCCAATGAGCAGTTCTTC. Translating gives CASSSPSGGANEQFF.

This clone was seen more than once but under ten times. The J gene is TRBJ1-3, the V gene TRBV2, with a tentative D call TRBD1 (6 bases). This CDR3 is built from 15 residues. V shed 6 bases and J shed 0 bases, with 12 bases lying between them. Looked up from germline, CDR1 is SNHLY and CDR2 is FYNNEI. The CDR3 is CASSYREGSGNTIYF. CDR3 in DNA: TGTGCCAGCAGCTACAGGGAAGGCTCTGGAAACACCATATATTTT.

This clone was observed once. V is TRBV2 and J is TRBJ1-2; a weak D match, TRBD1 (6 bases). This CDR3 region has 15 residues. The germline gives CDR1 SNHLY, CDR2 FYNNEI. Trimming left V 6 bases short and J 7 bases short, with 21 bases between. The DNA of the CDR3 is TGTGCCAGCAGCCCCCCGGCAGGGGCATTTCGTGGCTACACCTTC. It yields the protein CASSPPAGAFRGYTF.

The chain recombines TRBV29-1 with TRBJ1-3; D is perhaps TRBD1 (5 bases). Trimming removed 6 bases from V and 6 bases from J, with 18 bases in between. This CDR3 has 14 residues. Germline assignment: CDR1 SQVTM and CDR2 ANQGSEA. The CDR3 DNA is TGCAGCGTCGAATTTGTGGACAAACAAAACACCATATATTTT. Translated, it gives CSVEFVDKQNTIYF.

The CDR3 loop reads CASSQIQGQSTEAFF. The CDR3 DNA reads as TGCGCCAGCAGCCAGATACAGGGGCAGAGCACTGAAGCTTTCTTT. V gene TRBV4-3 combines with J gene TRBJ1-1; 7 bases fit TRBD1. The CDR3 runs 15 residues. J was trimmed by 4 bases and V by 3 bases; bases with no gene match: 8. Germline V gene sequence: CDR1 LGHNA, CDR2 YSLEER.

This chain uses TRBV10-3 with TRBJ2-2, with a weak D call TRBD1 (6 bases). Germline CDR1 reads ENHRY; CDR2 reads SYGVKD. This CDR3 contains 15 residues. Trimming stripped 3 bases from V and 3 bases from J, with 11 bases between. CDR3 nucleotides: TGTGCCATCAGTGACAAGGCAGGGGACACCGGGGAGCTGTTTTTT. Translating gives CAISDKAGDTGELFF.

This clone was recorded a few times. The chain carries TRBV7-9 and TRBJ2-7; no definite D call. Germline CDR1 reads SEHNR; CDR2 reads FQNEAQ (reference sequence). V was cut by 2 bases and J by 8 bases, with 10 bases left in between. CDR3 length equals 12 residues. The CDR3 sequence is CASSLHRGQQYF. CDR3 bases: TGTGCCAGCAGCTTACACCGTGGGCAGCAGTACTTC.

The chain links TRBV5-1 to TRBJ1-1; D possibly corresponds to TRBD1 (6 bases). V gave up 0 bases and J gave up 5 bases, with 20 bases separating them. The CDR3 runs to 17 residues. Germline CDR1 and CDR2: SGHRS and YFSETQ. CDR3: CASSLEPGGGLGTEAFF. CDR3 DNA sequence: TGCGCCAGCAGCTTGGAGCCTGGCGGGGGGCTGGGAACTGAAGCTTTCTTT.

CDR3 nucleotides: TGTGCCAGCAGCTTAGGGACAGCCTTCTACGAGCAGTACTTC. Amino acid sequence: CASSLGTAFYEQYF. The rearrangement joins TRBV5-6 to TRBJ2-7, with TRBD1 identical over 7 bases. The CDR3 spans 14 residues. CDR1 SGHDT and CDR2 YYEEEE come from the germline V gene. J was trimmed by 3 bases and V by 2 bases; bases with no gene match: 5.

This rearrangement joins TRBV19 to TRBJ1-2, with 8 bases aligning to TRBD1. With V trimmed by 5 bases and J by 4 bases, 9 bases remained unmatched. Germline CDR1 and CDR2: LNHDA and SQIVND (reference sequence). There are 15 residues in the CDR3. The chain's CDR3 is CASSRRDRRLYGYTF. The CDR3 DNA is TGTGCCAGTAGTCGCCGGGACAGGCGACTCTATGGCTACACCTTC.

The chain carries TRBV11-2 and TRBJ2-7, with TRBD1 matching over 12 bases. The length of the CDR3 is 15 residues. V lost 3 bases and J lost 4; bases outside the gene matches: 4. Germline loops: CDR1 SGHAT, CDR2 FQNNGV. CDR3 loop: CASSFRDRGRYEQYF. In DNA form, the CDR3 reads TGTGCCAGCAGCTTCAGGGACAGGGGGCGATACGAGCAGTACTTC. The whole variable domain, remainder taken from reference TRBV11-2 and TRBJ2-7, is EAGVAQSPRYKIIEKRQSVAFWCNPISGHATLYWYQQILGQGPKLLIQFQNNGVVDDSQLPKDRFSAERLKGVDSTLKIQPAKLEDSAVYLCASSFRDRGRYEQYFGPGTRLTVT.

Remarks on this clone: This likely comes from a read error, as the CDR3 has no conserved phenylalanine or tryptophan at its end. It is unclear where the CDR3 begins or ends on the DNA, so no DNA is shown, and the CDR3 is as TCRdb lists it. The chain carries TRBV30 and TRBJ2-7; TRBD2, as called in the table, went unchecked against the DNA. With termini counted, the CDR3 has 15 amino acids. Germline V lookup: CDR1 GTSNPN, CDR2 SVGIG (reference sequence). CDR3 loop: CAWSLPGGAFRSPRY.

The chain combines TRBV5-6 with TRBJ2-1; maybe TRBD1 (5 bases). This CDR3 has 13 residues. Germline assignment: CDR1 SGHDT and CDR2 YYEEEE. V lost 0 bases to trimming and J lost 5 bases, with 6 bases between them. The CDR3 protein is CASSLGQHNEQFF. CDR3 nucleotides: TGTGCCAGCAGCTTGGGACAGCACAATGAGCAGTTCTTC.

The V and J genes are TRBV27 and TRBJ2-3; 8 nucleotides align to TRBD2. Germline CDR1 reads MNHEY; CDR2 reads SMNVEV (reference sequence). V lost 5 bases and J lost 2; bases outside the gene matches: 9. The CDR3 is 16 residues long. The CDR3 region is CASSLIAGSSTDTQYF. The CDR3 coding sequence is TGTGCCAGCAGTCTAATAGCGGGGTCATCCACAGATACGCAGTATTTT.

The chain recombines TRBV3-1 (or the pseudogene TRBV3-2) with TRBJ2-5; 8 nucleotides agree with TRBD2. J gave up 1 base and V 2 bases, and 9 bases lay outside the gene matches. The germline CDR1 and CDR2 sequences are LGHDT and YNNKEL (reference sequence). This CDR3 has 17 residues. DNA for the CDR3: TGTGCCAGCAGCCAAAGTGTATTCGCGGGGGGCCAAGAGACCCAGTACTTC. It codes for CASSQSVFAGGQETQYF.